The 26 T cell receptor beta chains presented below share a single source sample, sequenced in a study of cytomegalovirus exposure and HLA in healthy donors. Libraries were prepared by immunoSEQ multiplex PCR; TCRdb keeps only in-frame clonotypes and omits some of them. The top ten clones hold 3% to 3.5% of a sample with about 110,000 clones, roughly 84% of them seen once. Sequenced: PBMCs. Receptors were obtained from a woman aged 18-29 years in good health and CMV-seronegative.

This chain's CDR3 is CASFRQGNNEQFF. CDR3 nucleotide sequence: TGTGCCAGTTTTCGACAGGGGAACAATGAGCAGTTCTTC. The J gene is TRBJ2-1, the V gene TRBV19, with TRBD1 matching over 8 bases. Per germline, CDR1 LNHDA and CDR2 SQIVND (reference sequence). V lost 8 bases to trimming and J lost 5 bases; unmatched junction nucleotides: 5. The CDR3 contains 13 residues.

The rearrangement uses TRBV5-6 and TRBJ1-1; 11 bases line up with TRBD1. Germline V CDR1 and CDR2: SGHDT, YYEEEE. V shed 6 bases, J shed 3 bases, and the junction held 13 bases outside the gene matches. CDR3 size: 17 residues. CDR3 amino acids: CASNSRGTGGFYTEAFF. The CDR3 DNA is TGTGCCAGCAACAGCAGGGGGACAGGGGGTTTCTACACTGAAGCTTTCTTT.

V and J are TRBV27 and TRBJ2-1; weak D call: TRBD2 (6 bases). V was clipped by 8 bases and J by 4 bases, with 18 bases between them. The germline gives CDR1 MNHEY, CDR2 SMNVEV (reference sequence). This CDR3 region has 15 residues. CDR3 protein: CASRLGRGEYNEQFF. Here the CDR3 DNA reads TGTGCCAGCCGCCTAGGGCGGGGCGAATACAATGAGCAGTTCTTC.

The V gene is TRBV9, the J gene TRBJ1-3; possible D gene TRBD1, 6 bases. The CDR3 runs 16 residues. V was pared by 2 bases and J by 0 bases, with 12 bases between. Germline CDR1 reads SGDLS; CDR2 reads YYNGEE. The CDR3 region is CASSVRDTFSGNTIYF. In DNA form, the CDR3 reads TGTGCCAGCAGCGTCCGGGACACTTTCTCTGGAAACACCATATATTTT.

This clone has more than one count but fewer than ten. The chain carries TRBV5-1 and TRBJ1-1; D gene uncertain. CDR1 and CDR2 from the germline V gene are SGHRS and YFSETQ. Trimming cost V 5 bases and J 3 bases, with 8 bases left between them. The CDR3 has 12 amino acids. The CDR3 loop reads CASSRVDTEAFF. CDR3 in DNA: TGCGCCAGCAGTCGAGTGGACACTGAAGCTTTCTTT.

The J gene is TRBJ1-1, the V gene TRBV7-9; D ambiguous. From germline, CDR1 is SEHNR and CDR2 FQNEAQ (reference sequence). The V and J ends lost 6 bases and 5 bases respectively, with 10 bases between them. CDR3 length equals 12 residues. CDR3 residues: CASRLTSTEAFF. The CDR3 nucleotides are TGTGCCAGCAGACTTACCTCTACTGAAGCTTTCTTT.

The sample holds one count of this clone. The CDR3 DNA follows: TGTGCCAGCAGTCCGACAGGATCCAGCAATCAGCCCCAGCATTTT. Translated: CASSPTGSSNQPQHF. The chain carries TRBV6-1 and TRBJ1-5, with D possibly being TRBD1 (6 bases). The germline CDR1 and CDR2 sequences are MNHNS and SASEGT. CDR3 length: 15 amino acids. V lost 5 bases and J lost 1, with 12 bases in between.

In this sample, this clone turned up a few times. The chain links TRBV2 to TRBJ2-1; D might be TRBD2 (5 bases). This CDR3 is built from 15 residues. Looked up from germline, CDR1 is SNHLY and CDR2 is FYNNEI. Trimming took 6 bases from V and 0 from J, leaving 12 bases between them. CDR3: CASSVAGVSYNEQFF. The DNA of the CDR3 is TGTGCCAGCAGCGTGGCGGGTGTCTCCTACAATGAGCAGTTCTTC.

This chain connects TRBV6-5 to TRBJ2-1, with D possibly being TRBD2 (6 bases). Trimming removed 6 bases at V and 9 bases at J, with 12 bases between. The CDR3 covers 12 residues. CDR1 and CDR2 from the germline V gene are MNHEY and SVGAGI. The CDR3 sequence: CASRHGGGEQFF. The CDR3 DNA follows: TGTGCCAGCAGACACGGGGGAGGTGAGCAGTTCTTC.

On this clone itself: The sample holds other DNA sequences that translate to the same CDR3. The chain carries TRBV6-5 and TRBJ2-7; TRBD1 agrees at 9 bases. CDR1 is MNHEY and CDR2 is SVGAGI in the germline V gene. The V segment lost 8 bases and the J segment 7 bases; nucleotides outside the gene matches: 9. The CDR3 length is 13 residues. The CDR3 here is CASGGTGWREQYF. The DNA of the CDR3 is TGTGCCAGCGGGGGGACAGGGTGGAGGGAGCAGTACTTC.

This clone was recorded once. The CDR3 coding sequence is TGTGCCATCACGTCAGGGCTGGATGGCTACACCTTC. Its translation is CAITSGLDGYTF. This rearrangement joins TRBV10-3 to TRBJ1-2; a possible D gene is TRBD1 (5 bases). Germline CDR1 and CDR2: ENHRY and SYGVKD. The CDR3 totals 12 residues. V lost 7 bases, J lost 6 bases, and 12 bases lay in between.

The CDR3 DNA reads TGTGCCAGTACCGAATCGGACAGTAGAACTGAAGCTTTCTTT. The encoded protein is CASTESDSRTEAFF. The rearrangement links TRBV19 to TRBJ1-1, with a weak D call TRBD1 (6 bases). This CDR3 is 14 amino acids long. V gave up 7 bases and J gave up 5 bases, with 17 bases separating them. Germline CDR1 is LNHDA and CDR2 is SQIVND (reference sequence).

This chain connects TRBV5-1 to TRBJ2-2; D not certain. From germline, CDR1 is SGHRS and CDR2 YFSETQ. The CDR3 is 16 residues long. Trimming took 6 bases from V and 0 from J, leaving 15 bases between them. The CDR3 sequence is CASTPVQPANTGELFF. The CDR3 nucleotides read TGCGCCAGCACCCCCGTACAGCCCGCGAACACCGGGGAGCTGTTTTTT.

The gene calls are TRBV7-9 and TRBJ1-6; D call uncertain. The V end was cut by 5 bases, the J end by 8 bases, with 10 bases between. Germline lookup yields CDR1 SEHNR and CDR2 FQNEAQ (reference sequence). This CDR3 is built from 13 residues. CDR3 amino acids: CASSPRVDSPLHF. CDR3 DNA: TGTGCCAGCAGCCCCCGTGTTGATTCACCCCTCCACTTT. The entire variable domain, with the rest obtained from reference TRBV7-9 and TRBJ1-6, is as follows: DTGVSQNPRHKITKRGQNVTFRCDPISEHNRLYWYRQTLGQGPEFLTYFQNEAQLEKSRLLSDRFSAERPKGSFSTLEIQRTEQGDSAMYLCASSPRVDSPLHFGNGTRLTVT.

The V call is TRBV27, the J call TRBJ1-4; TRBD1 matches at 8 bases. Germline-derived CDR1 and CDR2 are MNHEY and SMNVEV (reference sequence). The J segment lost 0 bases and the V segment lost 4 bases, leaving 16 bases of the junction unmatched. The CDR3 totals 20 residues. The CDR3 DNA follows: TGTGCCAGCAGTTCCCGACAGGGGCTCCTCCCATCTGCAACTAATGAAAAACTGTTTTTT. Protein sequence: CASSSRQGLLPSATNEKLFF.

The chain links TRBV27 to TRBJ1-2; 7 nucleotides match TRBD1. The V gene end was trimmed by 3 bases and the J gene end by 7 bases; junction bases not matched to a gene: 11. This CDR3 is 15 amino acids long. Germline V gene sequence: CDR1 MNHEY, CDR2 SMNVEV (reference sequence). CDR3 bases: TGTGCCAGCAGTTTGGAGGGGGCTTCTGGGTTTGGCTACACCTTC. As protein: CASSLEGASGFGYTF.

CDR3: CASSQRVLTSGTDTQYF. As DNA, the CDR3 is TGTGCCAGCAGCCAAAGGGTCTTGACTAGCGGCACAGATACGCAGTATTTT. The rearrangement links TRBV14 to TRBJ2-3, with 8 bases that match TRBD2. Germline CDR1 is SGHDN and CDR2 is FVKESK. The V gene end was trimmed by 2 bases and the J gene end by 1 base; junction bases not matched to a gene: 8. This CDR3 has 17 amino acids. The complete variable domain, with remaining parts taken from reference TRBV14 and TRBJ2-3, reads EAGVTQFPSHSVIEKGQTVTLRCDPISGHDNLYWYRRVMGKEIKFLLHFVKESKQDESGMPNNRFLAERTGGTYSTLKVQPAELEDSGVYFCASSQRVLTSGTDTQYFGPGTRLTVL.

V gene TRBV29-1 combines with J gene TRBJ2-7; weak D call: TRBD1 (6 bases). Germline V lookup: CDR1 SQVTM, CDR2 ANQGSEA. The CDR3 length is 12 residues. Between the trimmed V and J ends, which lost 3 bases and 3 bases, there was a span of 9 bases. The CDR3: CSVEGHHYEQYF. The CDR3 bases are TGCAGCGTTGAGGGACACCACTACGAGCAGTACTTC.

V gene TRBV7-9 combines with J gene TRBJ2-3, with TRBD2 matching over 11 bases. Germline V gene lookup returns CDR1 SEHNR and CDR2 FQNEAQ (reference sequence). This CDR3 comprises 15 residues. V lost 5 bases and J lost 6; bases outside the gene matches: 7. CDR3 amino acids: CASSLGLAAADTQYF. Here the CDR3 DNA reads TGTGCCAGCAGCCTGGGACTAGCGGCAGCGGATACGCAGTATTTT.

This clone was counted once. In DNA, the CDR3 is TGTGCCAGTTGGAGCCCAGAGGGTCCAGATACGCAGTATTTT. This sequence encodes CASWSPEGPDTQYF. V usage is TRBV28 and J usage is TRBJ2-3; possibly TRBD2 for D (5 bases). Trimming left V 9 bases short and J 4 bases short, with 17 bases between. The CDR3 loop spans 14 amino acids. CDR1 MDHEN and CDR2 SYDVKM come from the germline V gene.

V and J are TRBV7-9 and TRBJ1-1; 7 bases are a match to TRBD1. Trimming took 5 bases from V and 4 from J; bases not matched to a gene: 4. The germline V gene has CDR1 SEHNR and CDR2 FQNEAQ (reference sequence). CDR3 length: 13 amino acids. In DNA, the CDR3 is TGTGCCAGCAGCCTGACAGGGACCACTGAAGCTTTCTTT. Amino acids: CASSLTGTTEAFF.

The chain carries TRBV11-2 and TRBJ1-2, with 7 bases that match TRBD1. Germline CDR1 reads SGHAT; CDR2 reads FQNNGV. J gave up 8 bases and V 5 bases, and 8 bases lay outside the gene matches. The CDR3 has 13 residues. CDR3: CASSLDRASGYTF. The CDR3 DNA follows: TGTGCCAGCAGCCTCGACAGGGCTTCCGGCTACACCTTC. Full variable domain (missing parts from reference TRBV11-2 and TRBJ1-2): EAGVAQSPRYKIIEKRQSVAFWCNPISGHATLYWYQQILGQGPKLLIQFQNNGVVDDSQLPKDRFSAERLKGVDSTLKIQPAKLEDSAVYLCASSLDRASGYTFGSGTRLTVV.

This chain uses TRBV10-3 with TRBJ1-2; tentative D call: TRBD1 (6 bases). This CDR3 region has 15 residues. The V and J ends lost 2 bases and 4 bases respectively, with 14 bases between them. Looked up from germline, CDR1 is ENHRY and CDR2 is SYGVKD. In DNA, the CDR3 is TGTGCCATCAGTGAGAGAGACAGGACCCTCTATGGCTACACCTTC. Its protein is CAISERDRTLYGYTF.

This chain links TRBV13 with TRBJ1-3; 11 bases match TRBD1. V trimming: 5 bases; J trimming: 2 bases; junction bases outside the gene matches: 5. Germline V CDR1 and CDR2: PRHDT, FYEKMQ (reference sequence). The length of the CDR3 is 16 residues. CDR3 loop: CASSPRDRGTGNTIYF. CDR3 sequence (DNA): TGTGCCAGCAGCCCCCGGGACAGGGGGACTGGAAACACCATATATTTT.

The V and J genes are TRBV6-5 and TRBJ2-1, with a weak D call TRBD2 (5 bases). The CDR3 extends over 14 amino acids. The germline V gene has CDR1 MNHEY and CDR2 SVGAGI. Trimming cost V 6 bases and J 10 bases, with 19 bases left between them. The CDR3 loop is CASSPPDYPPEQFF. CDR3 in DNA: TGTGCCAGCAGCCCGCCTGACTATCCCCCGGAGCAGTTCTTC.

V gene TRBV9 combines with J gene TRBJ2-1, with unresolved D. The CDR3 has 14 residues. V was pared by 0 bases and J by 8 bases, with 12 bases between. Germline CDR1 is SGDLS and CDR2 is YYNGEE. This CDR3 is CASSVGPVIDEQFF. The CDR3 DNA is TGTGCCAGCAGCGTAGGCCCGGTAATCGATGAGCAGTTCTTC. The whole variable domain, filled in from reference TRBV9 and TRBJ2-1, reads DSGVTQTPKHLITATGQRVTLRCSPRSGDLSVYWYQQSLDQGLQFLIQYYNGEERAKGNILERFSAQQFPDLHSELNLSSLELGDSALYFCASSVGPVIDEQFFGPGTRLTVL.